The clone carrying this T cell receptor (beta chain) was seen only a few times. CD25-based Treg depletion was applied to purified naive CD4+ T cells. TCRdb itself ran the 5' RACE reads through MiXCR, one entry per CDR3 protein. Here the sample spans some 6,300 distinct CDR3 sequences, around half being singletons. Germline CDR1 reads MNHNS; CDR2 reads SASEGT. Trimming took off 6 bases at V and 6 bases at J, with 8 bases between the two ends. This CDR3 has 11 residues. V gene TRBV6-1 combines with J gene TRBJ1-2; D is possibly TRBD1 (6 bases). Sequencing was carried out using naive CD4+ T cells sorted from a lymph node. Subset defined: naive CD4+ T cells, CD4+CD45RA+CD25-. The sequence was obtained from a female donor with breast cancer. The CDR3 region is CASRSGDGYTF. CDR3 DNA sequence: TGTGCCAGCAGGTCAGGGGATGGCTACACCTTC.